Shown below are 10 T cell receptor beta chains from a single sample sequenced in a study of human T cells and chemical hapten exposure. Specified time point: patch test 1, 2 weeks after DPC sensitization. This sample's treatment: therapeutic diphenylcyclopropenone sensitization with weekly scalp DPC. TCRdb analysed the RACE reads with MiXCR anew, one entry per CDR3 protein. The sample yields around 300,000 distinct CDR3 sequences, around 7% seen once. This material consisted of whole blood, taken in connection with sensitization to the hapten diphenylcyclopropenone (DPC). Source of these receptors: a woman aged 18-35 years with alopecia areata. Some clones in this sample may be carry-over from other donors' samples.

This clonotype was detected ten times or more. The chain combines TRBV28 with TRBJ2-7; 11 bases are a match to TRBD2. Losses at the gene ends were 2 bases for V and 5 bases for J; bases not matched to a gene: 5. Germline V gives CDR1 MDHEN, CDR2 SYDVKM. The CDR3 has 15 amino acids. CDR3 protein: CASSLVTSGVNEQYF. CDR3 nucleotides: TGTGCCAGCAGTTTAGTGACTAGCGGGGTGAACGAGCAGTACTTC.

This clonotype was counted a few times. The CDR3 DNA reads as TGTGCCAGCAGCCAGGGGTGGGACGGAAATGAGCAGTTCTTC. Encoded protein: CASSQGWDGNEQFF. This chain connects TRBV4-2 to TRBJ2-1; D tentatively fits TRBD1 or TRBD2 (5 bases each). Trimming removed 3 bases at V and 7 bases at J, with 13 bases between. Germline assignment: CDR1 LGHNA and CDR2 YNFKEQ. CDR3 length equals 14 residues.

This chain uses TRBV24-1 with TRBJ1-2; 7 nucleotides line up with TRBD1. The germline V gene encodes CDR1 KGHDR and CDR2 SFDVKD. The CDR3 covers 13 residues. V was clipped by 9 bases and J by 5 bases; unmatched bases: 8. The CDR3 DNA follows: TGTGCCACCTCTGGACAGGATGGATATGGCTACACCTTC. This translates into CATSGQDGYGYTF.

This clonotype was seen many times. The rearrangement uses TRBV29-1 and TRBJ2-1; TRBD1 matches 7 bases. Germline trimming cut 4 bases from V and 6 bases from J; bases unmatched to any gene: 9. The CDR3 is 14 residues long. Germline V lookup: CDR1 SQVTM, CDR2 ANQGSEA. CDR3 sequence reads: CSVARTGLFNEQFF. The CDR3 nucleotides read TGCAGCGTTGCCCGGACAGGTCTTTTCAATGAGCAGTTCTTC.

This clonotype was counted many times. The CDR3 reads CASSDSKAGGADTQYF. In DNA form, the CDR3 reads TGTGCCAGCAGTGACTCGAAAGCGGGGGGCGCAGATACGCAGTATTTT. The rearrangement links TRBV6-4 to TRBJ2-3, with 9 bases lining up with TRBD2. Germline assignment: CDR1 MRHNA and CDR2 SNTAGT. V lost 0 bases, J lost 4 bases, and 5 bases stayed unmatched. This CDR3 contains 16 residues.

This clonotype was seen a handful of times. This sequence joins TRBV5-1 and TRBJ2-5; D ambiguous. CDR3 length: 15 amino acids. Germline V gene sequence: CDR1 SGHRS, CDR2 YFSETQ. V lost 6 bases and J 0 bases, leaving 15 bases between the germline ends. CDR3 bases: TGCGCCAGCAACCCAAGGACGGGCTACCAAGAGACCCAGTACTTC. Translation: CASNPRTGYQETQYF.

The chain is built from TRBV20-1 and TRBJ2-1; 15 nucleotides match TRBD2. The CDR3 spans 19 residues. The V and J ends lost 2 bases and 8 bases, in that order; junction bases with no gene match: 16. CDR1 is DFQATT, CDR2 SNEGSKA, per germline (reference sequence). The CDR3 DNA reads TGCAGTGCTAGAAACGGACTAGCGGGGGGGCCGCTTCTATTGGATGAGCAGTTCTTC. It codes for CSARNGLAGGPLLLDEQFF.

This clonotype was seen only a few times. The V and J genes are TRBV12-3 or TRBV12-4 and TRBJ1-4; TRBD1 matches 8 bases. The J segment lost 3 bases and the V segment lost 8 bases, leaving 2 bases of the junction unmatched. The CDR3 contains 13 residues. In nucleotides, the CDR3 is TGTGCCAGCGGGACAGGATCTAATGAAAAACTGTTTTTT. This codes for CASGTGSNEKLFF.

The V gene is TRBV7-9, the J gene TRBJ2-6; no clear D. In germline, CDR1 is SEHNR, CDR2 FQNEAQ (reference sequence). CDR3 size: 15 residues. V lost 5 bases, J lost 0 bases, and 8 bases lay in between. CDR3 DNA: TGTGCCAGCAGCCCGCCAATCTCTGGGGCCAACGTCCTGACTTTC. It is translated as CASSPPISGANVLTF.

This clonotype was seen a few times. V is TRBV18 and J is TRBJ1-1; D remains ambiguous. The CDR3 runs to 13 residues. The ends were cut back, 10 bases at V and 0 bases at J, with 12 bases in the middle. Germline V gene sequence: CDR1 KGHSH, CDR2 LQKENI. CDR3: CATRSSMNTEAFF. The CDR3 DNA reads TGTGCCACCCGGAGTTCCATGAACACTGAAGCTTTCTTT.